The source of this T cell receptor beta chain is a study of CD8 T cells in ankylosing spondylitis. Study-wide results and limits: Researchers reportedly found disease-linked clones significantly enriched in matched ankylosing spondylitis synovial fluid. A TCR beta motif of several highly homologous variants seemed to mark ankylosing spondylitis blood.

TCRdb fed the 5' RACE reads into MiXCR, producing one record per CDR3 protein. The sample lists under 950,000 distinct CDR3 sequences, around 19% occurring once. This clonotype came up once. As yet, its antigen is unknown. Trimming left V 6 bases short and J 0 bases short, with 9 bases between. This CDR3 is 12 amino acids long. The germline V gene encodes CDR1 GTSNPN and CDR2 SVGIG (reference sequence). The TCR sequence derives from a male donor with ankylosing spondylitis. The chain employs TRBV30 and TRBJ2-7; D call uncertain. The sample comprised blood, either unsorted or a sorted T cell fraction (not recorded which). The CDR3 region is CACGGSSYEQYF. In DNA form, the CDR3 reads TGTGCCTGCGGTGGAAGCTCCTACGAGCAGTACTTC.